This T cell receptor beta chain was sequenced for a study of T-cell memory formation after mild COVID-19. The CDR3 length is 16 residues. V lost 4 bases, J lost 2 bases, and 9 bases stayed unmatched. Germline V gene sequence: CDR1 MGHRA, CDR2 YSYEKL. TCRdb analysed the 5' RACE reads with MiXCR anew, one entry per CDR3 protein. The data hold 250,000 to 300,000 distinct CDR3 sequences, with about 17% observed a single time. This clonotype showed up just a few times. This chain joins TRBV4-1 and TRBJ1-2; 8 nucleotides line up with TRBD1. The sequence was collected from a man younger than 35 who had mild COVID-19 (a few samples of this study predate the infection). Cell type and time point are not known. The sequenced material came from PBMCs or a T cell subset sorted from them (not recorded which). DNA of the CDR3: TGCGCCAGCAGCCCCCTTCCAGGGACAGGCAACTATGGCTACACCTTC. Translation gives CASSPLPGTGNYGYTF.